A single sample gave rise to the 26 T cell receptor beta chains below, sequenced in a study of CD8 T cells in ankylosing spondylitis. In TCRdb, the 5' RACE reads were re-called with MiXCR into one record per CDR3 protein. Among some 290,000 distinct CDR3 sequences, 20% were seen once, and the ten largest hold about 8%. The specimen was blood, either unsorted or a sorted T cell fraction (not recorded which). The source is a male donor with ankylosing spondylitis or in good health (not recorded which).

V usage is TRBV7-8 and J usage is TRBJ1-1; D is perhaps TRBD1 (5 bases). Per germline, CDR1 SGHVS and CDR2 FQNEAQ. V was pared by 4 bases and J by 7 bases, with 16 bases between. The CDR3 is 14 amino acids. The CDR3: CASSSRARTSEAFF. The CDR3 nucleotides read TGTGCCAGCAGCTCCCGAGCCAGGACAAGTGAAGCTTTCTTT.

This sequence joins TRBV28 and TRBJ2-1; 8 bases map to TRBD1. Per germline, CDR1 MDHEN and CDR2 SYDVKM. CDR3 length: 16 amino acids. Unmatched junction bases numbered 14, after V lost 5 bases and J lost 8 bases. The CDR3 protein is CASSPQNGQGLYEQFF. CDR3 DNA: TGTGCCAGCAGTCCTCAGAATGGACAGGGTCTATATGAGCAGTTCTTC. Full variable domain (outside the CDR3, taken from reference TRBV28 and TRBJ2-1): DVKVTQSSRYLVKRTGEKVFLECVQDMDHENMFWYRQDPGLGLRLIYFSYDVKMKEKGDIPEGYSVSREKKERFSLILESASTNQTSMYLCASSPQNGQGLYEQFFGPGTRLTVL.

This clonotype was found a few times. The chain carries TRBV20-1 and TRBJ2-3; possible D gene TRBD1, 6 bases. The germline V gene encodes CDR1 DFQATT and CDR2 SNEGSKA (reference sequence). The CDR3 totals 16 residues. With 6 bases removed from V and 2 bases from J, the gap between germline ends came to 21 bases. The CDR3 DNA reads TGCAGTGCGGAGAATAGAGGGGGAACTATCACAGATACGCAGTATTTT. As protein: CSAENRGGTITDTQYF.

This rearrangement joins TRBV29-1 to TRBJ1-1; possible D gene TRBD1, 5 bases. The V gene's germline CDR1 is SQVTM and CDR2 ANQGSEA. V was trimmed by 5 bases and J by 4 bases, leaving 11 bases between them. The CDR3 spans 12 residues. The CDR3 nucleotides read TGCAGCGTTTGGGGAACAGGCACTGAAGCTTTCTTT. Its translation: CSVWGTGTEAFF.

The chain joins TRBV2 to TRBJ1-1; D gene ambiguous. The CDR3 totals 11 residues. V dropped 5 bases and J dropped 5 bases, with 6 bases sitting between them. The germline gives CDR1 SNHLY, CDR2 FYNNEI. The CDR3 DNA is TGTGCCAGCAGTTGGAGTACTGAAGCTTTCTTT. Its translation is CASSWSTEAFF. Full variable domain (missing parts from reference TRBV2 and TRBJ1-1): EPEVTQTPSHQVTQMGQEVILRCVPISNHLYFYWYRQILGQKVEFLVSFYNNEISEKSEIFDDQFSVERPDGSNFTLKIRSTKLEDSAMYFCASSWSTEAFFGQGTRLTVV.

This clonotype was picked up a small number of times. The chain combines TRBV27 with TRBJ2-1; D gene unclear. Trimming cost V 3 bases and J 4 bases, with 7 bases left between them. The CDR3 has 13 amino acids. Germline CDR1 and CDR2: MNHEY and SMNVEV (reference sequence). In DNA form, the CDR3 reads TGTGCCAGCAGTTTTGATCGGTACAATGAGCAGTTCTTC. It yields the protein CASSFDRYNEQFF.

This chain uses TRBV28 with TRBJ1-1; D unclear. Germline V gene data show CDR1 as MDHEN and CDR2 as SYDVKM. This CDR3 has 14 amino acids. Trimming stripped 4 bases from V and 3 bases from J, with 12 bases between. CDR3 loop: CASSWTKADTEAFF. The CDR3 DNA is TGTGCCAGCAGTTGGACCAAAGCGGACACTGAAGCTTTCTTT.

This chain uses TRBV5-6 with TRBJ2-3; D remains ambiguous. The germline V and J ends were trimmed by 0 bases and 0 bases, with 8 bases remaining between them. Germline V gene data show CDR1 as SGHDT and CDR2 as YYEEEE. The CDR3 contains 15 residues. The CDR3 DNA reads as TGTGCCAGCAGCTTGGGTGGAGACAGCACAGATACGCAGTATTTT. Its translation: CASSLGGDSTDTQYF.

This clonotype was detected many times. The rearrangement uses TRBV6-5 and TRBJ2-1; D is possibly TRBD2 (7 bases). CDR3 length equals 14 residues. The germline CDR1 and CDR2 sequences are MNHEY and SVGAGI. V lost 2 bases to trimming and J lost 5 bases, with 10 bases between them. In DNA, the CDR3 is TGTGCCAGCAGTTACCGGGGGGCAGACAATGAGCAGTTCTTC. Its translation is CASSYRGADNEQFF.

The genes are TRBV24-1 and TRBJ2-3; D call uncertain. V lost 0 bases and J lost 5, with 14 bases in between. This CDR3 region has 16 residues. Germline assignment: CDR1 KGHDR and CDR2 SFDVKD. The CDR3 region has the DNA TGTGCCACCAGTGATTTGCGCAAGGGTAGTGGAGATACGCAGTATTTT. The encoded protein is CATSDLRKGSGDTQYF.

The chain uses TRBV7-3 and TRBJ2-1; TRBD1 matches 8 bases. V trimming: 4 bases; J trimming: 3 bases; junction bases outside the gene matches: 5. The CDR3 totals 15 residues. CDR1 is SGHTA and CDR2 is FQGTGA in the germline V gene. CDR3 in DNA: TGTGCCAGCAGCTCCCCAGGGGGCCGCTACAATGAGCAGTTCTTC. This translates into CASSSPGGRYNEQFF.

This clonotype was seen repeatedly, ten times or more. The rearrangement joins TRBV12-3 or TRBV12-4 to TRBJ1-5; maybe TRBD1 (5 bases). The CDR3 sequence is 14 residues long. The V end lost 2 bases, the J end lost 1 base, and 6 bases lay between the germline ends. CDR3 loop: CASSLRDSNQPQHF. The CDR3 DNA reads TGTGCCAGCAGTTTAAGGGACAGCAATCAGCCCCAGCATTTT.

V and J are TRBV7-9 and TRBJ1-2; TRBD1 matches at 10 bases. V gave up 6 bases and J gave up 4 bases; unmatched junction bases: 5. CDR3 length: 14 amino acids. Germline CDR1 and CDR2: SEHNR and FQNEAQ (reference sequence). This CDR3 reads CASSSGTGAYGYTF. In DNA, the CDR3 is TGTGCCAGCAGTTCCGGGACAGGGGCCTATGGCTACACCTTC.

This clonotype was observed a few times. The V gene is TRBV5-1, the J gene TRBJ2-7, with 8 bases fitting TRBD1. This CDR3 contains 14 residues. Germline CDR1 and CDR2: SGHRS and YFSETQ. V lost 5 bases, J lost 6 bases, and 10 bases stayed unmatched. As DNA, the CDR3 is TGCGCCAGCAGACCCGGGACAGGACTGGGCGAGCAGTACGTC. Its translation: CASRPGTGLGEQYV.

The table lists this clonotype with a few counts. Here the CDR3 DNA reads TGCAGTGCCGGACAGGGTTTGGATGAAAAACTGTTTTTT. Translation gives CSAGQGLDEKLFF. The genes are TRBV20-1 and TRBJ1-4, with 8 bases that match TRBD1. The CDR3 totals 13 residues. The germline CDR1 and CDR2 sequences are DFQATT and SNEGSKA (reference sequence). The junction had 6 bases not matched to a gene; V was cut back by 6 bases and J by 6 bases.

V and J are TRBV5-1 and TRBJ2-2; TRBD2 aligns across 7 bases. V lost 4 bases and J lost 4; bases outside the gene matches: 7. Per the germline V gene, CDR1 is SGHRS and CDR2 is YFSETQ. The CDR3 covers 15 residues. For the CDR3, the DNA is TGCGCCAGCAGCCGGGACTACTCGACCACCGGGGAGCTGTTTTTT. It encodes CASSRDYSTTGELFF.

V and J are TRBV14 and TRBJ1-1; D uncertain. The germline CDR1 and CDR2 sequences are SGHDN and FVKESK. This CDR3 contains 14 residues. Trimming removed 4 bases at V and 5 bases at J, with 14 bases between. CDR3 residues: CASSPLAVGTEAFF. The CDR3 DNA reads as TGTGCCAGCAGCCCCTTGGCCGTGGGGACTGAAGCTTTCTTT.

Points on this clonotype: This clone may be a read error of a much larger clone one base away. The rearrangement uses TRBV6-1 and TRBJ1-1, with D possibly matching TRBD1 (6 bases). The germline gives CDR1 MNHNS, CDR2 SASEGT. There are 15 residues in the CDR3. Trimming cost V 7 bases and J 5 bases, with 20 bases left between them. CDR3 amino acids: CASIFVSGGETEAFF. In nucleotides, the CDR3 is TGTGCCAGCATCTTTGTATCGGGGGGCGAGACTGAAGCTTTCTTT.

The chain has TRBV10-3 and TRBJ2-1; D call uncertain. This CDR3 spans 15 amino acids. CDR1 and CDR2 from the germline V gene are ENHRY and SYGVKD. The V gene lost 0 bases and the J gene lost 5 bases, with 11 bases spanning the gap. The CDR3 nucleotides read TGTGCCATCAGTGAGTCCCTGGGTTCTCACAATGAGCAGTTCTTC. Translated: CAISESLGSHNEQFF.

J is TRBJ2-1 and V is TRBV7-2; weak D call: TRBD2 (6 bases). Germline V lookup: CDR1 SGHTA, CDR2 FQGNSA. CDR3 length: 14 residues. V dropped 0 bases and J dropped 3 bases, with 6 bases sitting between them. The CDR3 here is CASSLARDYNEQFF. CDR3 bases: TGTGCCAGCAGCTTAGCGCGGGACTACAATGAGCAGTTCTTC.

This clonotype was seen many times. The J gene is TRBJ1-6, the V gene TRBV9; TRBD1 matches 8 bases. The CDR3 totals 15 residues. V lost 3 bases and J lost 7; bases outside the gene matches: 6. Germline values: CDR1 SGDLS, CDR2 YYNGEE. DNA of the CDR3: TGTGCCAGCAGCGATGGGACAGGAGGAAATTCACCCCTCCACTTT. This encodes CASSDGTGGNSPLHF.

The chain employs TRBV12-3 or TRBV12-4 and TRBJ2-7, with TRBD2 as a possible D gene (5 bases). V dropped 6 bases and J dropped 3 bases, with 9 bases sitting between them. The CDR3 contains 12 residues. This chain's CDR3 is CASSPEGYEQYV. The CDR3 DNA follows: TGTGCCAGCAGCCCCGAGGGCTACGAGCAGTACGTC.

This chain connects TRBV28 to TRBJ2-7; D possibly corresponds to TRBD1 (5 bases). CDR1 MDHEN and CDR2 SYDVKM come from the germline V gene. The V gene lost 8 bases and the J gene lost 12 bases, with 17 bases spanning the gap. The CDR3 sequence is 11 residues long. The CDR3: CASGRATVMYV. CDR3 DNA: TGTGCCAGCGGCAGGGCGACTGTAATGTACGTC.

The CDR3 sequence: CASSSDLVETQYF. In DNA, the CDR3 is TGCGCCAGCAGCTCCGATCTTGTTGAGACCCAGTACTTC. The chain is built from TRBV5-1 and TRBJ2-5; D call uncertain. In germline, CDR1 is SGHRS, CDR2 YFSETQ. Trimming took 3 bases from V and 5 from J, leaving 11 bases between them. There are 13 residues in the CDR3.

The chain recombines TRBV6-1 with TRBJ2-2, with a weak D call TRBD2 (6 bases). Per the germline V gene, CDR1 is MNHNS and CDR2 is SASEGT. The CDR3 spans 16 residues. V was pared by 8 bases and J by 0 bases, with 16 bases between. This CDR3 reads CASGPPGGTNTGELFF. The CDR3 DNA reads as TGTGCCAGCGGTCCCCCGGGCGGGACGAACACCGGGGAGCTGTTTTTT.

This chain links TRBV12-3 or TRBV12-4 with TRBJ1-4; weak D call: TRBD1 (5 bases). The CDR3 has 15 residues. Trimming cost V 4 bases and J 2 bases, with 11 bases left between them. This chain's CDR3 is CASSSYGATNEKLFF. The DNA of the CDR3 is TGTGCCAGCAGTTCCTACGGGGCCACTAATGAAAAACTGTTTTTT.